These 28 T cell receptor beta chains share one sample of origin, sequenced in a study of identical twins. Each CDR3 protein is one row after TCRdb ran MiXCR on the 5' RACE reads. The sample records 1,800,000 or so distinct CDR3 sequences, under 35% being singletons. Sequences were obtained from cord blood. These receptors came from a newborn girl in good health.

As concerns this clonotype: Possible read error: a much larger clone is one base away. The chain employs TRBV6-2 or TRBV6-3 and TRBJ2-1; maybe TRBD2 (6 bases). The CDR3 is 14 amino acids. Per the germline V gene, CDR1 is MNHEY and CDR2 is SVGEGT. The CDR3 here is CASRRERLAIEQCF. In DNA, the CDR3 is TGTGCCAGCAGACGTGAGAGGCTAGCGATTGAGCAGTGCTTC.

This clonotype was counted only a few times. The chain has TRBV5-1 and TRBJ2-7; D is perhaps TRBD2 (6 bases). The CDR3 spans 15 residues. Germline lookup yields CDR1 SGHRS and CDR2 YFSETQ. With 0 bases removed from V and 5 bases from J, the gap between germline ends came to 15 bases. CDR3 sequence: CASSLVVDYSHEQYF. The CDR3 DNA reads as TGCGCCAGCAGCTTGGTAGTGGACTACTCACACGAGCAGTACTTC.

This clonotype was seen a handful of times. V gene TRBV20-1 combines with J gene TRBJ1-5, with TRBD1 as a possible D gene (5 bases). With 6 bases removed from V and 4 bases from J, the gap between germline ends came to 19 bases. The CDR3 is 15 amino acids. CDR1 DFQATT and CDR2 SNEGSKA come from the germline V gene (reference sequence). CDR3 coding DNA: TGCAGTGCAAGAAGGACCAGGGTCCTAAATCAGCCCCAGCATTTT. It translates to CSARRTRVLNQPQHF.

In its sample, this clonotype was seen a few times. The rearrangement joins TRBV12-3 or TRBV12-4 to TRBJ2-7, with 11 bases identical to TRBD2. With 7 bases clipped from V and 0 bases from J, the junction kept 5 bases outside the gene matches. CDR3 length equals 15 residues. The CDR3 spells CASKRTSGPSYEQYF. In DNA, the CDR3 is TGTGCCAGCAAGAGGACTAGCGGGCCCTCCTACGAGCAGTACTTC.

The CDR3 loop is CATSTNTGNYNEQFF. CDR3 bases: TGTGCCACCAGTACCAACACCGGGAACTACAATGAGCAGTTCTTC. The chain employs TRBV24-1 and TRBJ2-1, with D perhaps matching TRBD2 (5 bases). The V gene lost 6 bases and the J gene lost 3 bases, with 14 bases spanning the gap. This CDR3 is 15 amino acids long. Germline-derived CDR1 and CDR2 are KGHDR and SFDVKD.

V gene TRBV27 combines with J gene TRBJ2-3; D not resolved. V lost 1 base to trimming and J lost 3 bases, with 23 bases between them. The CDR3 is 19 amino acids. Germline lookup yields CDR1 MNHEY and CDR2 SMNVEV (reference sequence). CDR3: CASSLYSIKGKGGTDTQYF. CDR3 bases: TGTGCCAGCAGTTTATATTCCATAAAAGGCAAGGGTGGAACAGATACGCAGTATTTT.

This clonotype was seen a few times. The CDR3 DNA reads as TGCGCCAGCAGCACTAGCGGGCTCTCCTACAATGAGCAGTACTTC. Protein product: CASSTSGLSYNEQYF. The rearrangement links TRBV5-1 to TRBJ2-1, with 9 nucleotides matching TRBD2. The DNA end is a closer match to TRBJ2-7, so the J assignment may be wrong. This CDR3 is 15 amino acids long. From germline, CDR1 is SGHRS and CDR2 YFSETQ.

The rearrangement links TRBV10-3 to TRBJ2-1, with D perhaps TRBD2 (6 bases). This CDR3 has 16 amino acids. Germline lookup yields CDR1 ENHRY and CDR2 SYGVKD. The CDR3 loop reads CGSKASTRGGYNEQFF. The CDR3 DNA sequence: TGTGGAAGCAAGGCCTCGACTAGAGGCGGATACAATGAGCAGTTCTTC.

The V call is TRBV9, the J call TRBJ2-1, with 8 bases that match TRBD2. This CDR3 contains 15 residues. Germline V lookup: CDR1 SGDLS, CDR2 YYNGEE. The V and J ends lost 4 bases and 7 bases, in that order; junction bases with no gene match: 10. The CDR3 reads CASSTTSVGINEQFF. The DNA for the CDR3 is TGTGCCAGCAGCACGACTAGCGTTGGGATTAATGAGCAGTTCTTC. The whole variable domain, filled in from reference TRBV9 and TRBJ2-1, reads DSGVTQTPKHLITATGQRVTLRCSPRSGDLSVYWYQQSLDQGLQFLIQYYNGEERAKGNILERFSAQQFPDLHSELNLSSLELGDSALYFCASSTTSVGINEQFFGPGTRLTVL.

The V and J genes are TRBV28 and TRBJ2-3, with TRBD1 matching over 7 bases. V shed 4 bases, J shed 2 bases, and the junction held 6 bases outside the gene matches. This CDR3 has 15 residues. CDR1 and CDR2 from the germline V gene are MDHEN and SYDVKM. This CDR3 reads CASSSGTVPTDTQYF. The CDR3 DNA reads TGTGCCAGCAGTTCCGGGACAGTTCCCACAGATACGCAGTATTTT.

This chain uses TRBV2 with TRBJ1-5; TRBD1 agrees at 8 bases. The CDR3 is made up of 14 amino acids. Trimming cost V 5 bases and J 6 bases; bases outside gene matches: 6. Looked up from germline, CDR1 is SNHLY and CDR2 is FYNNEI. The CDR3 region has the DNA TGTGCCAGCAGTTTAGACAGGGGAGTTCAGCCCCAGCATTTT. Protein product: CASSLDRGVQPQHF.

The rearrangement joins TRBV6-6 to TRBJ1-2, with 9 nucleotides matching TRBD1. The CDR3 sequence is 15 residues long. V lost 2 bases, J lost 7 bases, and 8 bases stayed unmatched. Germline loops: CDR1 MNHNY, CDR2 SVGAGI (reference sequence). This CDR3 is CASSYRGQGGVGYTF. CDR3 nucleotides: TGTGCCAGCAGTTACAGGGGACAGGGCGGGGTTGGCTACACCTTC.

CDR3 coding DNA: TGTGCCAGCAGGCCTGCACAGGGGAGCTATGGCTACACCTTC. Amino acids: CASRPAQGSYGYTF. J is TRBJ1-2 and V is TRBV12-3 or TRBV12-4, with 7 bases fitting TRBD1. The length of the CDR3 is 14 residues. Trimming removed 6 bases from V and 4 bases from J; junction bases left unmatched: 8.

The CDR3 coding sequence is TGTGCCAGCAGCTTAGCATCCTGGGAATATCCTTTCTCCTACGAGCAGTACTTC. It encodes CASSLASWEYPFSYEQYF. The chain has TRBV11-1 and TRBJ2-7; D is ambiguous. CDR1 and CDR2 from the germline V gene are SGHAT and FQDESV (reference sequence). Trimming shortened V by 0 bases and J by 0 bases, and 18 bases separated the two germline ends. The CDR3 has 18 residues.

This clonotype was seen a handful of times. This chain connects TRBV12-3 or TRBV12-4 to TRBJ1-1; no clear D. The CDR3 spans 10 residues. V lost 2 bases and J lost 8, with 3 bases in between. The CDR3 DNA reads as TGTGCCAGCAGTTTACAGGAAGCTTTCTTT. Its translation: CASSLQEAFF.

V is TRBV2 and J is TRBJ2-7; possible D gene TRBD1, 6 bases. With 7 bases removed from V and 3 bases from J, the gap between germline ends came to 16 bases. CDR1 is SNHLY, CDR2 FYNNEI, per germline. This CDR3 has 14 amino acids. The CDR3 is CASTQGTRGYEQYF. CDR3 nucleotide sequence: TGTGCCAGCACCCAGGGGACGAGGGGCTACGAGCAGTACTTC.

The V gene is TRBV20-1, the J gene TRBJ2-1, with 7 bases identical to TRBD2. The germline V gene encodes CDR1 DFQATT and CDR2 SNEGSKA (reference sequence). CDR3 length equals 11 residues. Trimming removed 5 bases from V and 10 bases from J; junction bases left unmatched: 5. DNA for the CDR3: TGCAGTGCTGGGAGGGTCTACGAGCAGTTCTTC. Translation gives CSAGRVYEQFF.

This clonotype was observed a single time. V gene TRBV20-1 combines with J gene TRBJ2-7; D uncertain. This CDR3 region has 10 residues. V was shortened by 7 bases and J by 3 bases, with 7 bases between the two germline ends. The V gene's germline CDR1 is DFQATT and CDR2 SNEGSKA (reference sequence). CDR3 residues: CSVDRYEQYF. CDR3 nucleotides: TGCAGTGTTGACCGCTACGAGCAGTACTTC.

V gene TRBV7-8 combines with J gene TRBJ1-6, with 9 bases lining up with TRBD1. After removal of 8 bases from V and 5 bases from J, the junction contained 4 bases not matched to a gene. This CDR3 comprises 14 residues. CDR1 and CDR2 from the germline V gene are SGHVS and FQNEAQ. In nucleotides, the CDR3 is TGTGCCAGCCGGACAGGGGTACATAATTCACCCCTCCACTTT. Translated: CASRTGVHNSPLHF. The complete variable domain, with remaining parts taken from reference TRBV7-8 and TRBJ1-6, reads GAGVSQSPRYKVAKRGQDVALRCDPISGHVSLFWYQQALGQGPEFLTYFQNEAQLDKSGLPSDRFFAERPEGSVSTLKIQRTQQEDSAVYLCASRTGVHNSPLHFGNGTRLTVT.

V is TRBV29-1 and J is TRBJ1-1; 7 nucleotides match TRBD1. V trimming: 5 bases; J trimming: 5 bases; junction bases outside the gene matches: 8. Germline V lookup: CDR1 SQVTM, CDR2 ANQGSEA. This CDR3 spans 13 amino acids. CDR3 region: CSVHRGTGTEAFF. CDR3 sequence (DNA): TGCAGCGTTCACAGGGGAACGGGTACTGAAGCTTTCTTT.

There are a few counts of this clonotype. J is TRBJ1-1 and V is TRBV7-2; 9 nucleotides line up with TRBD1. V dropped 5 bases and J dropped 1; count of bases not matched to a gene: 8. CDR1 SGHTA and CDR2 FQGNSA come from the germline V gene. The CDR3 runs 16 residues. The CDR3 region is CASSPRTGAGNTEAFF. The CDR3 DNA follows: TGTGCCAGCAGCCCCCGGACAGGGGCGGGGAACACTGAAGCTTTCTTT.

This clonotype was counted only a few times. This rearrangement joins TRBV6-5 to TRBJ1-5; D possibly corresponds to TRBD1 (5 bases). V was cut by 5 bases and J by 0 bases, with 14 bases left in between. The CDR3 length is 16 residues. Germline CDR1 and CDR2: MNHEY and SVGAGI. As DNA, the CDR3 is TGTGCCAGCAGTCGTCCCGACAGAATTAGCAATCAGCCCCAGCATTTT. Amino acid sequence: CASSRPDRISNQPQHF.

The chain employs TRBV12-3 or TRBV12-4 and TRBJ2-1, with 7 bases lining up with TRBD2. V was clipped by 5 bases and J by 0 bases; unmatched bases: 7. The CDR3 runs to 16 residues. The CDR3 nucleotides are TGTGCCAGCAGTAAACTAGCGCCGAGCTCCTACAATGAGCAGTTCTTC. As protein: CASSKLAPSSYNEQFF.

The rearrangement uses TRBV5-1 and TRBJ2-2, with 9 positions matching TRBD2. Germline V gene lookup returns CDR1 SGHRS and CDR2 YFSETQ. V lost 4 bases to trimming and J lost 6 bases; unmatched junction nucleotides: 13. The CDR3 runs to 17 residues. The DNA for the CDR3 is TGCGCCAGCAGCCCATATCGGACTAGCGAAGAGGCCGGGGAGCTGTTTTTT. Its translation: CASSPYRTSEEAGELFF.

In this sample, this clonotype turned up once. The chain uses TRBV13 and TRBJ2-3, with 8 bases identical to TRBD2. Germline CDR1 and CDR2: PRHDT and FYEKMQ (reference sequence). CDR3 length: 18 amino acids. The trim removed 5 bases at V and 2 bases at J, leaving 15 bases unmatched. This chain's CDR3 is CASSPIALAEVPTDTQYF. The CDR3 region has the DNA TGTGCCAGCAGCCCAATCGCACTAGCGGAGGTTCCCACAGATACGCAGTATTTT.

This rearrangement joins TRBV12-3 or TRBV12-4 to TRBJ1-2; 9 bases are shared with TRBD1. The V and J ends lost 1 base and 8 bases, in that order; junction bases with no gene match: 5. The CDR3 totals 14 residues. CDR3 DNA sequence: TGTGCCAGCAGTTTAGAACAGGGGGCCCTAGGCTACACCTTC. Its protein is CASSLEQGALGYTF.

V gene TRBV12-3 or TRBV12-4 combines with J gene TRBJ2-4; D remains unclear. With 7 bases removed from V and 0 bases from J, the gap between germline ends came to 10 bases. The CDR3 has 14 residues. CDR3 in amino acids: CASNLLGAKNIQYF. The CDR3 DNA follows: TGTGCCAGCAACCTCCTAGGAGCCAAAAACATTCAGTACTTC.

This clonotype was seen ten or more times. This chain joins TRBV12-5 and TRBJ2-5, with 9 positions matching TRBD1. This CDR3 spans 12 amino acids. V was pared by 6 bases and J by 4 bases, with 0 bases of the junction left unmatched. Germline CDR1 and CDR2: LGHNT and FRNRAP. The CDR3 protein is CASGDRGETQYF. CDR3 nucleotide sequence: TGTGCTAGTGGGGACAGGGGAGAGACCCAGTACTTC.